The clone carrying this T cell receptor (beta chain) was seen more than once but under ten times. Its antigen is unidentified. The PCR employed 60 Vbeta primers together with 13 Jbeta primers. The assay was immunoSEQ multiplex PCR, and TCRdb's table has in-frame clones only and misses some. Of about 57,000 clones in the sample, about 81% were seen once. This entry belongs to a study of cytomegalovirus exposure and HLA in healthy donors. Background on the study: One earlier analysis, a look at 200 million or so T cells, found about 110 million unique TCR beta sequences. Study observations and caveats: Researchers left out some V segments, among them TRBV6-2 and TRBV6-3, as indistinguishable.

Healthy donors of bone marrow made up the group. Germline V gene data show CDR1 as LNHDA and CDR2 as SQIVND (reference sequence). V lost 1 base to trimming and J lost 2 bases, with 10 bases between them. This CDR3 has 15 residues. The sequenced sample consisted of PBMCs. The TCR was taken from a man aged 25-40 years in good health and CMV-seropositive. The chain links TRBV19 to TRBJ2-3; D might be TRBD2 (5 bases). This CDR3 is CASSIGGGDTDTQYF. The CDR3 region has the DNA TGTGCCAGTAGTATAGGAGGAGGCGACACAGATACGCAGTATTTT.